This TCR beta chain was sequenced during a study of PD-1 blockade in classical Hodgkin lymphoma. The study's findings and limits: The repertoire differences lack a defined cause, possibly disease activity or prior therapy.

This CDR3 is built from 14 residues. Germline-derived CDR1 and CDR2 are SGHVS and FQNEAQ. The V gene lost 0 bases and the J gene lost 6 bases, with 11 bases spanning the gap. Data came from immunoSEQ multiplex PCR; TCRdb stores just in-frame clones and leaves some out. In the table there are approximately 44,000 clones, around three fifths of which are singletons. Regarding this clone: Its matching antigen is unknown.

This sample's time point: cycle 4 day 1 (C4D1), after less than seven weeks of nivolumab. With no exception, relapse followed autologous stem cell transplantation in all patients, and brentuximab vedotin exposure varied. Complete response, partial response or progressive disease constituted the best response categories observed. The material sequenced was peripheral blood mononuclear cells (PBMCs), taken before the fourth cycle of nivolumab. The source of this sequence is a human donor with classical Hodgkin lymphoma. The chain couples TRBV7-8 to TRBJ1-1; D uncertain. The CDR3 loop is CASSLALIGPEAFF. The CDR3 bases are TGTGCCAGCAGCTTAGCGCTAATTGGACCTGAAGCTTTCTTT.